This entry concerns a single T cell receptor (gamma chain). The record originates from a study of gamma-delta chains in newborns, infants, children. Overall study: Polyclonal expansion of innate γδ T cells after birth follows microbial exposure.

The ends lost 3 bases at V and 3 bases at J; junction bases unmatched: 8. Per the germline V gene, CDR1 is EGSNGY and CDR2 is YDSYNSKV. The CDR3 runs to 14 residues. TCRdb reprocessed the reads using CATT. Among approximately 1,200 gamma-chain clones listed, less than 60% were seen once. This clonotype was obtained from a child who was a newborn, infant or young child, either healthy, febrile or measles-vaccinated (not recorded which). Material for sequencing was blood. V and J are TRGV2 and TRGJ1 or TRGJ2. The CDR3 region is CATWDCSPYYKKLF. The CDR3 DNA is TGTGCCACCTGGGACTGCTCTCCTTATTATAAGAAACTCTTT.